Below, 16 T cell receptor beta chains from the same sample are listed, as sequenced in a study of blood T cell repertoires in COVID-19. Produced via immunoSEQ multiplex PCR; TCRdb's table is partial and in-frame only. The sample has 200,000 to 250,000 clones, approximately 87% seen once. Sequences were obtained from PBMCs or T cells enriched from blood (not recorded which). The receptors here all came from a woman in her forties or fifties in a cohort exposed to, infected with or recovered from COVID-19 (not recorded which).

The genes are TRBV7-2 and TRBJ2-1, with 9 nucleotides matching TRBD2. The CDR3 consists of 14 residues. V lost 1 base and J lost 8; bases outside the gene matches: 3. The germline gives CDR1 SGHTA, CDR2 FQGNSA. For the CDR3, the DNA is TGTGCCAGCAGCTTAGTAGCGGGGGTTGATGAGCAGTTCTTC. Protein product: CASSLVAGVDEQFF.

The chain has TRBV6-2 or TRBV6-3 and TRBJ1-2; D uncertain. Germline CDR1 reads MNHEY; CDR2 reads SVGEGT. V was shortened by 2 bases and J by 6 bases, with 13 bases between the two germline ends. This CDR3 is 14 amino acids long. The CDR3 sequence: CASSYGASSDGYTF. CDR3 coding DNA: TGTGCCAGCAGTTACGGAGCATCCTCTGATGGCTACACCTTC.

V gene TRBV9 combines with J gene TRBJ2-6, with D maybe TRBD1 (6 bases). This CDR3 is 15 amino acids long. CDR1 SGDLS and CDR2 YYNGEE come from the germline V gene. The V gene lost 2 bases and the J gene lost 1 base, with 7 bases spanning the gap. This CDR3 reads CASSVRGSGANVLTF. DNA of the CDR3: TGTGCCAGCAGCGTTAGGGGGTCTGGGGCCAACGTCCTGACTTTC.

This clone has a single count. The chain links TRBV11-2 to TRBJ1-6, with TRBD1 identical over 7 bases. CDR3 length: 15 amino acids. V shed 8 bases, J shed 0 bases, and the junction held 4 bases outside the gene matches. Germline V gene lookup returns CDR1 SGHAT and CDR2 FQNNGV. This chain's CDR3 is CASDQGGSYNSPLHF. As DNA, the CDR3 is TGTGCCAGCGACCAGGGGGGCTCCTATAATTCACCCCTCCACTTT.

The rearrangement links TRBV4-2 to TRBJ2-3; 14 positions match TRBD2. Losses at the gene ends were 0 bases for V and 4 bases for J; bases not matched to a gene: 6. CDR3 length: 18 residues. Germline V gene lookup returns CDR1 LGHNA and CDR2 YNFKEQ. CDR3 protein: CASSQEWRTSGGPDTQYF. The CDR3 nucleotides are TGTGCCAGCAGCCAAGAATGGCGGACTAGCGGGGGGCCAGATACGCAGTATTTT.

The chain has TRBV18 and TRBJ2-1, with 12 bases matching TRBD2. This CDR3 comprises 16 residues. V trimming: 0 bases; J trimming: 7 bases; junction bases outside the gene matches: 4. In germline, CDR1 is KGHSH, CDR2 LQKENI. CDR3 sequence: CASSPPSSGGANEQFF. CDR3 bases: TGTGCCAGCTCACCACCGTCTAGCGGGGGGGCGAATGAGCAGTTCTTC.

This chain uses TRBV28 with TRBJ1-1, with 11 bases lining up with TRBD1. Germline values: CDR1 MDHEN, CDR2 SYDVKM. The CDR3 length is 16 residues. V shed 2 bases and J 10 bases; nucleotides not matched to a gene: 12. The CDR3 here is CASSLMGDRGARPAFF. The CDR3 DNA sequence: TGTGCCAGCAGTTTAATGGGGGACAGGGGGGCCAGGCCAGCTTTCTTT.

The rearrangement joins TRBV14 to TRBJ1-2; tentative D call: TRBD1 (6 bases). Per germline, CDR1 SGHDN and CDR2 FVKESK. There are 13 residues in the CDR3. Trimming pared 1 base from V and 3 bases from J, leaving 6 bases between. The CDR3 sequence: CASSQGGHYGYTF. In nucleotides, the CDR3 is TGTGCCAGCAGCCAAGGGGGGCACTATGGCTACACCTTC.

The rearrangement uses TRBV21-1 and TRBJ1-4. TRBV21-1 counts as a pseudogene. The CDR3 sequence is 15 residues long. The CDR3 sequence is CASSPQSATNEKLFF. In nucleotides, the CDR3 is TGTGCCAGCAGTCCCCAGAGCGCAACTAATGAAAAACTGTTTTTT.

This sequence joins TRBV10-2 and TRBJ1-2; D is undetermined. The CDR3 is made up of 14 amino acids. Trimming stripped 3 bases from V and 5 bases from J, with 13 bases between. The V gene's germline CDR1 is WSHSY and CDR2 SAAADI. CDR3 loop: CASSDIGGEYGYTF. For the CDR3, the DNA is TGCGCCAGCAGTGACATCGGCGGCGAGTATGGCTACACCTTC.

The rearrangement joins TRBV19 to TRBJ1-5, with D uncertain. The V gene's germline CDR1 is LNHDA and CDR2 SQIVND (reference sequence). Trimming took off 5 bases at V and 6 bases at J, with 23 bases between the two ends. The length of the CDR3 is 17 residues. As DNA, the CDR3 is TGTGCCAGTAGTGGAGGACGGTTGCGTATTCGATTTCAGCCCCAGCATTTT. This gives the protein CASSGGRLRIRFQPQHF.

The CDR3: CASSLEGTTNGELFF. As DNA, the CDR3 is TGCGCCAGCAGCCTAGAGGGGACAACAAACGGGGAGCTGTTTTTT. The rearrangement links TRBV4-3 to TRBJ2-2, with D possibly TRBD1 on 6 matching bases. Looked up from germline, CDR1 is LGHNA and CDR2 is YSLEER. Trimming removed 4 bases from V and 7 bases from J, with 16 bases in between. The length of the CDR3 is 15 residues.

J is TRBJ1-1 and V is TRBV15; D remains ambiguous. Germline loops: CDR1 LNHNV, CDR2 YYDKDF (reference sequence). There are 13 residues in the CDR3. V was shortened by 0 bases and J by 5 bases, with 7 bases between the two germline ends. CDR3 DNA: TGTGCCACCAGCAGAGATCCGGGAACTGAAGCTTTCTTT. Its protein is CATSRDPGTEAFF.

V usage is TRBV27 and J usage is TRBJ1-2; D is ambiguous. V lost 10 bases and J lost 2, with 11 bases in between. This CDR3 comprises 12 residues. The germline V gene has CDR1 MNHEY and CDR2 SMNVEV (reference sequence). The CDR3 bases are TGTGCCACCCGGGATCGAAACTATGGCTACACCTTC. It translates to CATRDRNYGYTF.

This chain connects TRBV19 to TRBJ2-6, with TRBD1 as a possible D gene (6 bases). With 6 bases removed from V and 0 bases from J, the gap between germline ends came to 15 bases. This CDR3 is 17 amino acids long. In germline, CDR1 is LNHDA, CDR2 SQIVND (reference sequence). The CDR3 protein is CASSLDSFYSGANVLTF. The CDR3 nucleotides are TGTGCCAGTAGCCTGGACAGTTTTTACTCTGGGGCCAACGTCCTGACTTTC.

The gene calls are TRBV11-2 and TRBJ2-1; TRBD1 matches at 7 bases. CDR1 is SGHAT, CDR2 FQNNGV, per germline. V lost 0 bases and J lost 5; bases outside the gene matches: 4. This CDR3 has 15 amino acids. The CDR3 here is CASSLDPGQDNEQFF. The CDR3 bases are TGTGCCAGCAGCTTAGACCCAGGACAGGACAATGAGCAGTTCTTC.